Listed below are T cell receptor beta chains from one sample, sequenced in a study of blood T cell repertoires in COVID-19. Some clones are missing from TCRdb's copy, which holds only in-frame ones; the method was immunoSEQ multiplex PCR. Of approximately 54,000 clones listed, about nine tenths were seen once; the top ten hold more than 6.5%. Sequencing was done on a sample of peripheral blood. The receptors were sampled from a woman in her thirties or forties with active COVID-19. Each CDR3 is given without its conserved first and last residue. The order of the fields is clone size, V gene, J gene, CDR3 protein. The listing skips clone size in some rows; elsewhere it reads once, few, many or a size class.

.	TRBV6-5	TRBJ1-1	ASSYSRETEAF
.	TRBV6-1	TRBJ2-1	ASSYREGNNEQF
.	TRBV4-1	TRBJ2-1	ASSPTGGHFSSYNEQF
.	TRBV5-6	TRBJ2-5	ASSTDIKETQY
.	TRBV19	TRBJ1-1	ASSIDARGQTEAF
.	TRBV7-9	TRBJ2-5	ASSLLGQGSQETQY
once	TRBV2	TRBJ2-3	ASSVTSGGDTQY
.	TRBV11-1	TRBJ2-3	ASSLRVEKSDTQY
once	TRBV6-5	TRBJ2-5	ASSWELQETQY
.	TRBV4-1	TRBJ2-5	ASSPTTATGGFMTQY
.	TRBV2	TRBJ2-7	ASITGGARSEQY
.	TRBV4-2	TRBJ1-2	ASSSVRSTGGYGYT
.	TRBV4-2	TRBJ2-7	ASSPQQGSYEQY
.	TRBV3-1/TRBV3-2	TRBJ1-1	ASGGMTGLNTEAF
.	TRBV5-4	TRBJ2-2	ASSGGGLATTGELF
.	TRBV2	TRBJ1-4	ASNQDSINEKLF
few	TRBV7-9	TRBJ1-6	ASSSRVGGNSPLH
.	TRBV11-3	TRBJ2-7	ASSLAQRGPYEQY
.	TRBV11-3	TRBJ2-1	ASSLVSGGSYNEQF
.	TRBV19	TRBJ2-7	ASSRDSFSYEQY
.	TRBV29-1	TRBJ1-5	SVAPGSNQPQH
.	TRBV11-3	TRBJ2-2	ASMGGQGSTGELF
.	TRBV23-1	TRBJ1-2	ASRRSWDSTNYGYT